This TCR beta chain was obtained from a study of shared clonotypes between healthy human individuals. Study findings and constraints: Approximately 5.3% was the fraction of naive CD4 clonotypes found shared across several donors.

A note on this clone: Its antigen is undetermined.

Germline CDR1 reads SGHNT; CDR2 reads YYREEE (reference sequence). There are 16 residues in the CDR3. V dropped 2 bases and J dropped 0 bases, with 12 bases sitting between them. Libraries were prepared by immunoSEQ multiplex PCR; TCRdb keeps only in-frame clonotypes and omits some of them. The data show millions of clones, with over 85% seen just once and roughly 1% held by the top ten. Selected positively for CCR7 and CD45RO-negative, naive CD8 cells excluded terminally differentiated effector memory CD45RA+ cells. V is TRBV5-4 and J is TRBJ2-1; D is undetermined. The receptor was isolated from a man younger than 35 in good health. Sequences were obtained from naive CD8+ T cells sorted from blood. The CDR3 DNA reads TGTGCCAGCAGCTTTTCGGCTTCCAGCTCCTACAATGAGCAGTTCTTC. This encodes CASSFSASSSYNEQFF.